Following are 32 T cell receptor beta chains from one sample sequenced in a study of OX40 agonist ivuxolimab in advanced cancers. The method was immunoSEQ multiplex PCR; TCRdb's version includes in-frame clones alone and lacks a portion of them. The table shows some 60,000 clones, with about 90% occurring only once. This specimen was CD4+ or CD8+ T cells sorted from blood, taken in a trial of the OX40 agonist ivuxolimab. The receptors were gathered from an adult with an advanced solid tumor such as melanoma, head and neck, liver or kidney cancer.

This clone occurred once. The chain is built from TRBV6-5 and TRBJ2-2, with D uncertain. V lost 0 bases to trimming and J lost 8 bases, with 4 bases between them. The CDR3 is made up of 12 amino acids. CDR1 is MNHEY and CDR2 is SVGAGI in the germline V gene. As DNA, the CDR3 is TGTGCCAGCAGTTACTCCCGGGGGGAGCTGTTTTTT. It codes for CASSYSRGELFF.

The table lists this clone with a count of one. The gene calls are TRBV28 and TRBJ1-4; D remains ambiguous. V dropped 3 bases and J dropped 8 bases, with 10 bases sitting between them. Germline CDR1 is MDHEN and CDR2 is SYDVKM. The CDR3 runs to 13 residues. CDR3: CASSFQIREKLFF. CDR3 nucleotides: TGTGCCAGCAGTTTCCAGATTAGGGAAAAACTGTTTTTT.

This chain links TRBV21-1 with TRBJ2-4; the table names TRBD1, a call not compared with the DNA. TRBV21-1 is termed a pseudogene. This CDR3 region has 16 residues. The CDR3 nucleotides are TGTGCCAGCAGCGACGCCGGGACTCCCAGGGGGGACATTCAGTACTTC. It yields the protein CASSDAGTPRGDIQYF.

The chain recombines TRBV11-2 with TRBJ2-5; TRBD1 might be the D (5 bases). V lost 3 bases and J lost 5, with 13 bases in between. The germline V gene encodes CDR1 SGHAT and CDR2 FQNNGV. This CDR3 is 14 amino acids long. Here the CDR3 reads CASSFPGKFETQYF. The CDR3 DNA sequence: TGTGCCAGCAGCTTCCCAGGGAAGTTCGAGACCCAGTACTTC.

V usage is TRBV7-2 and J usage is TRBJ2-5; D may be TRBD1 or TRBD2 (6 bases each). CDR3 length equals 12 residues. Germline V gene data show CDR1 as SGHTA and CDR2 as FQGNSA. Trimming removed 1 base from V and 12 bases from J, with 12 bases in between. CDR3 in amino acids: CASSLDFGGKYF. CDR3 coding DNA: TGTGCCAGCAGCTTAGATTTCGGGGGCAAGTACTTC.

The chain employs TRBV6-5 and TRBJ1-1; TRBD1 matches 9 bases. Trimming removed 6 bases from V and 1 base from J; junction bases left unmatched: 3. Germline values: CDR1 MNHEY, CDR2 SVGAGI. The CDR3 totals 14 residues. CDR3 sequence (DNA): TGTGCCAGCAGAGACAGGGGGGGGAACACTGAAGCTTTCTTT. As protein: CASRDRGGNTEAFF.

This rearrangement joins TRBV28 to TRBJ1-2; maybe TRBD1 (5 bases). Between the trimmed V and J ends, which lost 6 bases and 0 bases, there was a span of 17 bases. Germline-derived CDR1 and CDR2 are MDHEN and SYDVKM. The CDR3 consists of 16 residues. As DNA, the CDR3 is TGTGCCAGCAGCTACTACGGGGCGGAAGCTAACTATGGCTACACCTTC. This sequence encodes CASSYYGAEANYGYTF.

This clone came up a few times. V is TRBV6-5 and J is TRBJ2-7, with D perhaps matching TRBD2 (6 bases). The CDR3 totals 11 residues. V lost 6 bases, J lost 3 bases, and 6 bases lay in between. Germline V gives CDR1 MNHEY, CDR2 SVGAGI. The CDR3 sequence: CASRGGYEQYF. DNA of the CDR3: TGTGCCAGCAGGGGGGGCTACGAGCAGTACTTC.

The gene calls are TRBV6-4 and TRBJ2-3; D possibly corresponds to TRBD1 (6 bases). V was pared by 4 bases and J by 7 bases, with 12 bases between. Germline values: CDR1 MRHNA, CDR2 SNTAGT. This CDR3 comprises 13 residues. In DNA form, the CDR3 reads TGTGCCAGCAGTGCGGGCAGGGGAAATACGCAGTATTTT. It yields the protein CASSAGRGNTQYF.

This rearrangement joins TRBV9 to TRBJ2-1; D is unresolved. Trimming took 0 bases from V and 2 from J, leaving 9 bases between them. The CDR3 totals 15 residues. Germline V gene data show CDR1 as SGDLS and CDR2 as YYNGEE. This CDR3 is CASSVGSRPYNEQFF. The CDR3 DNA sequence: TGTGCCAGCAGCGTAGGCTCCCGCCCCTACAATGAGCAGTTCTTC.

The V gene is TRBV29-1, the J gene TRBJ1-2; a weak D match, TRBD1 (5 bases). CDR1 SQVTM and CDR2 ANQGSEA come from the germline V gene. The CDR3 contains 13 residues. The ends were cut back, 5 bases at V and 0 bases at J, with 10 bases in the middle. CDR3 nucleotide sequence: TGCAGCGTTACAGGAGAAGCTAACTATGGCTACACCTTC. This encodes CSVTGEANYGYTF.

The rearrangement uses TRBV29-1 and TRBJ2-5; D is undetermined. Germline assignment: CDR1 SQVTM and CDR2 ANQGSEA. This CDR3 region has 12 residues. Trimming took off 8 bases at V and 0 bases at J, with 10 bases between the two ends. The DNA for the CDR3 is TGCAGCAGCCTAAGGTACCAAGAGACCCAGTACTTC. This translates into CSSLRYQETQYF.

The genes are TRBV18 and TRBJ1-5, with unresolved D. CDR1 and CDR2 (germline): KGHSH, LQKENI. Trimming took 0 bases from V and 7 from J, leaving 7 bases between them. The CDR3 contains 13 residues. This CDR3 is CASSPPGRQPQHF. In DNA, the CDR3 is TGTGCCAGCTCACCACCGGGAAGGCAGCCCCAGCATTTT.

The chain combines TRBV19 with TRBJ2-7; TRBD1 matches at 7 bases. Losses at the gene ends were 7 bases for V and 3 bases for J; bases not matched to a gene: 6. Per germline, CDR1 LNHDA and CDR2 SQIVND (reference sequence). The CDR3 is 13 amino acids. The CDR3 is CASKSRDSYEQYF. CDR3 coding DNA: TGTGCCAGTAAAAGCAGGGACAGCTACGAGCAGTACTTC. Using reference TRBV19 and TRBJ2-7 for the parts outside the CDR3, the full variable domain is DGGITQSPKYLFRKEGQNVTLSCEQNLNHDAMYWYRQDPGQGLRLIYYSQIVNDFQKGDIAEGYSVSREKKESFPLTVTSAQKNPTAFYLCASKSRDSYEQYFGPGTRLTVT.

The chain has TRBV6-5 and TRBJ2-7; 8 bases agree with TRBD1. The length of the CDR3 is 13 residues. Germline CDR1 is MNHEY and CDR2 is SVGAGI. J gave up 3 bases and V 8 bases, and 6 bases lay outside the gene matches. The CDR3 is CASARDRSYEQYF. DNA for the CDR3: TGTGCCAGCGCCCGGGACAGGAGCTACGAGCAGTACTTC.

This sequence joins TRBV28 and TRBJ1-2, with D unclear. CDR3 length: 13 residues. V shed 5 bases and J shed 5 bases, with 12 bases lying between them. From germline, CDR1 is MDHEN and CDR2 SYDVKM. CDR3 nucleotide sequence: TGTGCCAGCAGTCGATTACAGAGGTATGGCTACACCTTC. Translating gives CASSRLQRYGYTF.

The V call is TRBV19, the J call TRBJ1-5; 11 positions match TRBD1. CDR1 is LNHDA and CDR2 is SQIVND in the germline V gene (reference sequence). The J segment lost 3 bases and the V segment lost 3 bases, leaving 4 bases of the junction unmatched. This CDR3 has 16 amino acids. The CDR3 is CASSIRTGGNNQPQHF. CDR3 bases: TGTGCCAGTAGTATCCGGACAGGGGGCAACAATCAGCCCCAGCATTTT.

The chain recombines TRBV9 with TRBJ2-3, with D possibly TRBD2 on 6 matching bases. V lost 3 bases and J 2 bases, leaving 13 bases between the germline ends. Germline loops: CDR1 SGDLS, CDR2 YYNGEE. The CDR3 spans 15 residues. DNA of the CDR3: TGTGCCAGCAGCGACATAGCGGATTTCACAGATACGCAGTATTTT. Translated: CASSDIADFTDTQYF.

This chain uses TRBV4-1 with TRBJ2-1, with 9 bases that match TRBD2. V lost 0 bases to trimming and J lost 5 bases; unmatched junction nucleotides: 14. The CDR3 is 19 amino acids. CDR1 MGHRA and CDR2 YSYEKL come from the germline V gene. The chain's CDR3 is CASSQDPSSGSPMDNEQFF. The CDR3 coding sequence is TGCGCCAGCAGCCAAGATCCGAGTAGCGGGAGCCCCATGGACAATGAGCAGTTCTTC.

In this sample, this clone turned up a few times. The CDR3 DNA reads as TGTGCCAGCAGTTACTCGATGCGGAGCCTCACAGATACGCAGTATTTT. This translates into CASSYSMRSLTDTQYF. This sequence joins TRBV6-5 and TRBJ2-3; D remains unclear. The V gene lost 0 bases and the J gene lost 2 bases, with 12 bases spanning the gap. CDR3 length: 16 residues. Germline loops: CDR1 MNHEY, CDR2 SVGAGI.

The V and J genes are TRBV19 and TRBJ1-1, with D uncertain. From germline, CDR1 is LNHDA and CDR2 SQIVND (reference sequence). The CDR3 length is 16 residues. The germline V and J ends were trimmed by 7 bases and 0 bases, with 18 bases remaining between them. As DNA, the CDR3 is TGTGCCAGTACTGCCAGGAGGTCCCCGATGAACACTGAAGCTTTCTTT. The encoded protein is CASTARRSPMNTEAFF.

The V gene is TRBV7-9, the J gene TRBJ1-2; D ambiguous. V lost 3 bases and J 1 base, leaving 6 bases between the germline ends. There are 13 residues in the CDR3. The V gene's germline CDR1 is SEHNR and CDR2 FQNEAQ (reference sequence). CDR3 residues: CASSFGRNYGYTF. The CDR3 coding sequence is TGTGCCAGCAGCTTTGGCCGTAACTATGGCTACACCTTC. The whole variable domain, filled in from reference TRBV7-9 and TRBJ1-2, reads DTGVSQNPRHKITKRGQNVTFRCDPISEHNRLYWYRQTLGQGPEFLTYFQNEAQLEKSRLLSDRFSAERPKGSFSTLEIQRTEQGDSAMYLCASSFGRNYGYTFGSGTRLTVV.

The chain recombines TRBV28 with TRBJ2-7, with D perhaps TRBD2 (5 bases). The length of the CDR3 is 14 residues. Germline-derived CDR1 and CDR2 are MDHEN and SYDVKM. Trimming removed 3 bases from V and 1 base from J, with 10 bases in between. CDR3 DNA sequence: TGTGCCAGCAGTTTCAGCGGCGCTTCCTACGAGCAGTACTTC. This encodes CASSFSGASYEQYF.

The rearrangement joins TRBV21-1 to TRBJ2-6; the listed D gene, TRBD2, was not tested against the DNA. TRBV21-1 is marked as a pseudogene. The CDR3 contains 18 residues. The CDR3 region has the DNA TGTGCCAGCAGCTGTCGACTAGCGGGTTTGGCTGGGGCCAACGTCCTGACTTTC. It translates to CASSCRLAGLAGANVLTF.

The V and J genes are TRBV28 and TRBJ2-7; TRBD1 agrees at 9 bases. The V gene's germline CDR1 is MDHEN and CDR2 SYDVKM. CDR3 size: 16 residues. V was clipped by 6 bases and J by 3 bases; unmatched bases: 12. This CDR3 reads CASSPAWGDRVYEQYF. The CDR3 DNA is TGTGCCAGCAGCCCCGCGTGGGGGGACAGGGTCTACGAGCAGTACTTC.

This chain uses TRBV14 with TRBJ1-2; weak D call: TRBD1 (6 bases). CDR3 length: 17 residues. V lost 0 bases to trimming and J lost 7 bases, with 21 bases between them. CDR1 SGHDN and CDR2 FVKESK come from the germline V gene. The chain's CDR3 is CASSQDHRVQGLRGYTF. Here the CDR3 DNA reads TGTGCCAGCAGCCAAGATCACAGGGTACAGGGTTTACGTGGCTACACCTTC.

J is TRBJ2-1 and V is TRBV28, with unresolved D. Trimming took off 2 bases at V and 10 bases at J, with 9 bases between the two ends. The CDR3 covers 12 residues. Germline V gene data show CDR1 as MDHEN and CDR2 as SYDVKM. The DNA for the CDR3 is TGTGCCAGCAGTTTACGACCCGGCGAGCAGTTCTTC. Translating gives CASSLRPGEQFF.

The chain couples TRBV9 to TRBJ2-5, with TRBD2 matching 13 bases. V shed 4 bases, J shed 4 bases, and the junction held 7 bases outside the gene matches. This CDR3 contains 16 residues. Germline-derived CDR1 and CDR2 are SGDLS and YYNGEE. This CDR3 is CASSTRLAGGPETQYF. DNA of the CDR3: TGTGCCAGCAGCACTAGACTAGCGGGAGGCCCAGAGACCCAGTACTTC.

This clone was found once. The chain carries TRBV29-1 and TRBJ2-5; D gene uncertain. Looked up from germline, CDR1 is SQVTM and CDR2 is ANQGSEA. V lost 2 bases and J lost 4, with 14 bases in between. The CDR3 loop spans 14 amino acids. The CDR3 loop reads CSVEFSRLAETQYF. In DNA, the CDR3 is TGCAGCGTTGAATTTAGCAGGTTGGCAGAGACCCAGTACTTC.

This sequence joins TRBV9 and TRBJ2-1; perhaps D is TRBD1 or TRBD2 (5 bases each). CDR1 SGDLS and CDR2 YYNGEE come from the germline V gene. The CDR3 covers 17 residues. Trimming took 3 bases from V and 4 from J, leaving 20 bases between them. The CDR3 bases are TGTGCCAGCAGCGCCCGGGGCGACGGGTGGGGTTACAATGAGCAGTTCTTC. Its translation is CASSARGDGWGYNEQFF.

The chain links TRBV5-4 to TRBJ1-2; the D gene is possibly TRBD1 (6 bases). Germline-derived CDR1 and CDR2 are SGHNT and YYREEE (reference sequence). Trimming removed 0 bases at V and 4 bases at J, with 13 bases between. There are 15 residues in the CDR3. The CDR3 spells CASSLEAGDAYGYTF. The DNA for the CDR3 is TGTGCCAGCAGCTTGGAGGCAGGGGATGCCTATGGCTACACCTTC.

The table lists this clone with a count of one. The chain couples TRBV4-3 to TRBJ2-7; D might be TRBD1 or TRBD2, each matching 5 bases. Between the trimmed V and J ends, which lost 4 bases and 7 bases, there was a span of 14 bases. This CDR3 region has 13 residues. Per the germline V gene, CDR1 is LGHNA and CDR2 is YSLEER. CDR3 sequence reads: CASSRGAGWEQYF. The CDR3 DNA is TGCGCCAGCAGCCGAGGGGCAGGGTGGGAGCAGTACTTC.